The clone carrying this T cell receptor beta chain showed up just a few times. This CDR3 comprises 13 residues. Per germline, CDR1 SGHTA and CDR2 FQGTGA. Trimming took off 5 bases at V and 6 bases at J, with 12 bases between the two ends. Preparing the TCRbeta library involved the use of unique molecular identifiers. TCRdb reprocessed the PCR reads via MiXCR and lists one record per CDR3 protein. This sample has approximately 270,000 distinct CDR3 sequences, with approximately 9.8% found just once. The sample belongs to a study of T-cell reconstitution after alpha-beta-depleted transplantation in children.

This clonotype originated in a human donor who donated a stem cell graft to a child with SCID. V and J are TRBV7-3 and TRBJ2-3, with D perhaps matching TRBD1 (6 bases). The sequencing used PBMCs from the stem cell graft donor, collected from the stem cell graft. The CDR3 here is CASSPRGIDTQYF. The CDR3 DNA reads TGTGCCAGCAGCCCTAGGGGGATCGATACGCAGTATTTT.